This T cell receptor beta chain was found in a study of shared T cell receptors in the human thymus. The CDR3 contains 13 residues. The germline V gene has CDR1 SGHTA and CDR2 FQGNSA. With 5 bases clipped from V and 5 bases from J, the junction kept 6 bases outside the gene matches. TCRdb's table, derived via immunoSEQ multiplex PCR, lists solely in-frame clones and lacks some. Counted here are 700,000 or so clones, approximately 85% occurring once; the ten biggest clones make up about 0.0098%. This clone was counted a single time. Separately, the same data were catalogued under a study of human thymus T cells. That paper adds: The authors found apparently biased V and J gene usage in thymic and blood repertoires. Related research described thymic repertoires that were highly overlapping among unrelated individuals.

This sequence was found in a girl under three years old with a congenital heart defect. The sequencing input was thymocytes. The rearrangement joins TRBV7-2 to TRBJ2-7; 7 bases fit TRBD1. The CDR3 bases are TGTGCCAGCAGCCGGGACAGATACGACGAGCAGTACTTC. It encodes CASSRDRYDEQYF.